The TCR beta chain under discussion was sequenced for a study of Ad26.COV2.S vaccination and SARS-CoV-2 variants. Study-level information: Once, or twice with 56 days between doses, Ad26.COV2.S was given intramuscularly.

Here immunoSEQ multiplex PCR was the method, and the copy in TCRdb shows in-frame clones only, minus some. The sample shows just over 350,000 clones, approximately 81% of them seen only once. Treatment denoted: around 19 received Ad26.COV2.S at low or high dose, single or two shots; five or six received placebo; per-sample allocation not given. It was on day 63 after the first vaccine or placebo injection that samples were taken. In Boston, an adult donor aged 18-55 years took part. This CDR3 has 14 residues. Trimming removed 2 bases from V and 0 bases from J, with 5 bases in between. Germline V gene sequence: CDR1 KGHSH, CDR2 LQKENI.

The V and J genes are TRBV18 and TRBJ1-3; D is ambiguous. The TCR comes from a person aged 18-65 years who received the Ad26.COV2.S COVID-19 vaccine or a placebo. The sample in question was peripheral blood, obtained in a trial of Ad26.COV2.S vaccine versus placebo. For the CDR3, the DNA is TGTGCCAGCTCACCAAACAGCTCTGGAAACACCATATATTTT. Its translation: CASSPNSSGNTIYF. Together with reference TRBV18 and TRBJ1-3, the CDR3 gives the full variable domain: NAGVMQNPRHLVRRRGQEARLRCSPMKGHSHVYWYRQLPEEGLKFMVYLQKENIIDESGMPKERFSAEFPKEGPSILRIQQVVRGDSAAYFCASSPNSSGNTIYFGEGSWLTVV.